The 14 T cell receptor beta chains reported below all come from one sample, sequenced in a study of CD8+ T cells in alopecia areata. The authors extracted RNA and reverse transcribed it into cDNA as the sequencing template. Produced via immunoSEQ multiplex PCR; TCRdb's table is partial and in-frame only. The repertoire holds hundreds of thousands of clones, with roughly two thirds as singletons. The material was CD4+ T cells sorted from blood, obtained at week 0. These receptors all stem from a human donor with alopecia areata.

The J gene is TRBJ1-1, the V gene TRBV7-2; D gene ambiguous. V dropped 1 base and J dropped 5 bases, with 17 bases sitting between them. This CDR3 is 16 amino acids long. Looked up from germline, CDR1 is SGHTA and CDR2 is FQGNSA. The CDR3 protein is CASSLGAFGRATEAFF. The DNA of the CDR3 is TGTGCCAGCAGCTTAGGGGCCTTTGGGAGGGCGACTGAAGCTTTCTTT.

This chain's CDR3 is CAWSVGGGPTDTQYF. CDR3 sequence (DNA): TGTGCCTGGAGTGTGGGCGGGGGCCCCACAGATACGCAGTATTTT. The V gene is TRBV30, the J gene TRBJ2-3; D may be TRBD2 (7 bases). The germline V gene has CDR1 GTSNPN and CDR2 SVGIG (reference sequence). The CDR3 has 15 residues. Deletions cut 0 bases from V and 2 bases from J, with 12 bases between.

V gene TRBV7-9 combines with J gene TRBJ2-3; a possible D gene is TRBD1 (6 bases). CDR1 and CDR2 from the germline V gene are SEHNR and FQNEAQ (reference sequence). CDR3 length: 14 amino acids. V lost 5 bases, J lost 2 bases, and 11 bases lay in between. CDR3 region: CASSRGQHTDTQYF. CDR3 bases: TGTGCCAGCAGCCGAGGACAGCACACAGATACGCAGTATTTT.

This chain joins TRBV5-1 and TRBJ2-1, with D tentatively TRBD1 (6 bases). V was pared by 0 bases and J by 5 bases, with 6 bases between. CDR3 length: 13 residues. Germline values: CDR1 SGHRS, CDR2 YFSETQ. DNA of the CDR3: TGCGCCAGCAGCTTGGGGGACAACAATGAGCAGTTCTTC. Translated, it gives CASSLGDNNEQFF.

The chain carries TRBV2 and TRBJ1-2; no clear D. Trimming stripped 6 bases from V and 6 bases from J, with 20 bases between. Germline V gives CDR1 SNHLY, CDR2 FYNNEI. The CDR3 is made up of 15 amino acids. The CDR3 region is CASSPWQDDQDGYTF. CDR3 DNA: TGTGCCAGCAGCCCCTGGCAGGACGATCAGGATGGCTACACCTTC.

The chain couples TRBV5-1 to TRBJ2-5; tentative D call: TRBD1 (6 bases). CDR3 size: 15 residues. In germline, CDR1 is SGHRS, CDR2 YFSETQ. V was pared by 1 base and J by 2 bases, with 12 bases between. The CDR3 DNA is TGCGCCAGCAGCTTGTATGGGACACAACAAGAGACCCAGTACTTC. Translated: CASSLYGTQQETQYF.

The chain carries TRBV5-4 and TRBJ1-6, with a tentative D call TRBD1 (6 bases). Trimming took 6 bases from V and 7 from J, leaving 17 bases between them. The V gene's germline CDR1 is SGHNT and CDR2 YYREEE (reference sequence). The CDR3 covers 15 residues. The CDR3 coding sequence is TGTGCCAGCACCTTACAGGGTCCGGGCAATTCACCCCTCCACTTT. The encoded protein is CASTLQGPGNSPLHF.

The V and J genes are TRBV29-1 and TRBJ2-7; D is perhaps TRBD1 (5 bases). The CDR3 is made up of 12 amino acids. Trimming stripped 7 bases from V and 5 bases from J, with 15 bases between. The germline V gene encodes CDR1 SQVTM and CDR2 ANQGSEA. CDR3 bases: TGCAGCGCCCTGGGGCAGTTTAACGAGCAGTACTTC. Translating it yields CSALGQFNEQYF.

J is TRBJ1-5 and V is TRBV15; possible D gene TRBD1, 5 bases. The CDR3 totals 14 residues. CDR1 LNHNV and CDR2 YYDKDF come from the germline V gene (reference sequence). V was cut by 5 bases and J by 3 bases, with 11 bases left in between. CDR3 in amino acids: CATSAGRINQPQHF. The DNA of the CDR3 is TGTGCCACCAGCGCGGGACGGATCAATCAGCCCCAGCATTTT.

The gene calls are TRBV18 and TRBJ2-7; D gene unclear. The CDR3 runs to 13 residues. V was clipped by 2 bases and J by 5 bases, with 10 bases between them. Germline lookup yields CDR1 KGHSH and CDR2 LQKENI. CDR3 amino acids: CASSPTSIHEQYF. The CDR3 DNA follows: TGTGCCAGCTCACCAACCAGTATCCACGAGCAGTACTTC.

The V and J genes are TRBV29-1 and TRBJ2-5; D remains ambiguous. CDR1 and CDR2 from the germline V gene are SQVTM and ANQGSEA. This CDR3 is 15 amino acids long. Deletions cut 1 base from V and 0 bases from J, with 12 bases between. CDR3 bases: TGCAGCGTTGAAGGCTATATACACAACCAAGAGACCCAGTACTTC. This encodes CSVEGYIHNQETQYF. The full variable domain, in which reference TRBV29-1 and TRBJ2-5 provide the parts outside the CDR3, is SAVISQKPSRDICQRGTSLTIQCQVDSQVTMMFWYRQQPGQSLTLIATANQGSEATYESGFVIDKFPISRPNLTFSTLTVSNMSPEDSSIYLCSVEGYIHNQETQYFGPGTRLLVL.

This clone showed up just a few times. The chain employs TRBV30 and TRBJ1-4; 9 bases are shared with TRBD1. V dropped 2 bases and J dropped 14; count of bases not matched to a gene: 9. CDR3 size: 13 residues. Germline lookup yields CDR1 GTSNPN and CDR2 SVGIG (reference sequence). Here the CDR3 reads CAWSWTGVRILFF. As DNA, the CDR3 is TGTGCCTGGAGTTGGACAGGGGTCCGAATCCTGTTTTTT.

This clone has just a few counts. The V and J genes are TRBV4-1 and TRBJ1-5; 9 nucleotides line up with TRBD1. V gave up 2 bases and J gave up 4 bases; unmatched junction bases: 3. Per the germline V gene, CDR1 is MGHRA and CDR2 is YSYEKL. The CDR3 spans 15 residues. The chain's CDR3 is CASSQSGTGNQPQHF. For the CDR3, the DNA is TGCGCCAGCAGCCAATCCGGGACAGGGAATCAGCCCCAGCATTTT.

V is TRBV11-2 and J is TRBJ2-5; 10 bases are a match to TRBD1. The junction had 4 bases not matched to a gene; V was cut back by 6 bases and J by 3 bases. The CDR3 has 14 residues. CDR1 and CDR2 (germline): SGHAT, FQNNGV. The chain's CDR3 is CASRTGTGEETQYF. CDR3 coding DNA: TGTGCCAGCAGGACCGGGACAGGGGAAGAGACCCAGTACTTC.